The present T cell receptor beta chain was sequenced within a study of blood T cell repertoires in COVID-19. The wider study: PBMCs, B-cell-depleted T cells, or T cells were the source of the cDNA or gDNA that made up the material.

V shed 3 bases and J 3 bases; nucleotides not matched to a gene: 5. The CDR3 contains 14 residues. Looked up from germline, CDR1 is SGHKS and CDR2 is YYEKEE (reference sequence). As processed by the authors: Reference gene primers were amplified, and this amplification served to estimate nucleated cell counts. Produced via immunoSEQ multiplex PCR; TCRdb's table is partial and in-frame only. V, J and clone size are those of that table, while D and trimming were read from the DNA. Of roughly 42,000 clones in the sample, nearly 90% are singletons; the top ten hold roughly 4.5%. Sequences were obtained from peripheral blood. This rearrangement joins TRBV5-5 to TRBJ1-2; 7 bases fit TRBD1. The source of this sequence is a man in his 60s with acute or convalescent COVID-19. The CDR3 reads CASSSGTEYYGYTF. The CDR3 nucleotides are TGTGCCAGCAGCTCCGGGACAGAGTACTATGGCTACACCTTC.